This entry describes one T cell receptor (beta chain). Its target is not known. The entry originates in a study of blood T cells in healthy people across ages. Germline values: CDR1 SGHDT, CDR2 YYEEEE. Deletions cut 0 bases from V and 10 bases from J, with 8 bases between. The CDR3 has 12 amino acids. General study findings and limits: When one million T cells were used, diversity estimates were thought to be underestimates. Naive T cell percentage and TCR beta diversity correlated strongly.

With a J-beta primer mix and a sample-barcoded 5' primer, a second PCR ran 7 to 11 cycles. TCRdb redid the calling of the 5' RACE reads with MiXCR, one entry per CDR3 protein. Seen here are roughly 800,000 distinct CDR3 sequences, roughly 60% observed once, and the top ten hold over 20%. The chain is built from TRBV5-6 and TRBJ2-1, with D tentatively TRBD2 (6 bases). This clonotype originated in a man aged 30 to 39 in good health. Sequencing was done on a sample of blood. CDR3 loop: CASSLVDYEQFF. The CDR3 DNA follows: TGTGCCAGCAGCTTGGTGGACTACGAGCAGTTCTTC. Full variable domain (missing parts from reference TRBV5-6 and TRBJ2-1): DAGVTQSPTHLIKTRGQQVTLRCSPKSGHDTVSWYQQALGQGPQFIFQYYEEEERQRGNFPDRFSGHQFPNYSSELNVNALLLGDSALYLCASSLVDYEQFFGPGTRLTVL.